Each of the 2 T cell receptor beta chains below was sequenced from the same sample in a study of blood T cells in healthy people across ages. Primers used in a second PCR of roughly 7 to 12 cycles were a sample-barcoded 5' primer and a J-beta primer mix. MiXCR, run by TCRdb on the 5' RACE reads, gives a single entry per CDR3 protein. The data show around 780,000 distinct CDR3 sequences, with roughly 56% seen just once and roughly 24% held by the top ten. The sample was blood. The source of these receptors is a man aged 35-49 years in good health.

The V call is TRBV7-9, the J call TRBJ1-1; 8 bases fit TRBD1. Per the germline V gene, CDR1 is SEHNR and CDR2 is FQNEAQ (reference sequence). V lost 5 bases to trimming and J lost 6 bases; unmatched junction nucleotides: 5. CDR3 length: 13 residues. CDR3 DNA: TGTGCCAGCAGCCCCAGGGGGCCACCTGAAGCTTTCTTT. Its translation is CASSPRGPPEAFF.

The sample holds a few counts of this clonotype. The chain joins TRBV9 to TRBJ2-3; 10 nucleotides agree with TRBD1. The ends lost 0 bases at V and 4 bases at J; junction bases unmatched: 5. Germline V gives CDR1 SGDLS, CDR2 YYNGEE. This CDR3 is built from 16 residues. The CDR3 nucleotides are TGTGCCAGCAGCGTAGCGGGACAGGGGATTGCAGATACGCAGTATTTT. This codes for CASSVAGQGIADTQYF.